A selection of T cell receptor beta chains follows, all from one sample in a study of cytomegalovirus exposure and HLA in healthy donors. The table came from immunoSEQ multiplex PCR; TCRdb's copy has only in-frame clones and leaves some out. The repertoire consists of approximately 220,000 clones, with 80% to 85% occurring once and the leading ten covering roughly 13%. The sequencing sample was made of PBMCs. All receptors come from a woman aged 25 to 39 in good health and CMV-seropositive. Each CDR3 is given without its conserved first and last residue. The order of the fields is V gene, J gene, CDR3 protein.

TRBV6-4,TRBJ2-3,ASSEGWGTDTQY
TRBV27,TRBJ1-5,ASSFTGTGQPQH
TRBV30,TRBJ1-2,ASDWGPYGYT
TRBV4-3,TRBJ2-7,ASSQDTGTGISYEQY
TRBV14,TRBJ2-7,ASSQLAGSYEQY
TRBV18,TRBJ2-1,ASSPNRDEQF
TRBV10-3,TRBJ2-3,AIGDRVTDTQY
TRBV6-5,TRBJ2-7,ASGEGQGVVYEQY
TRBV30,TRBJ1-3,ACYRGTPGNTIY
TRBV15,TRBJ1-1,ATSRNQGTEAF
TRBV15,TRBJ2-7,ATSSGLETGAYEQY
TRBV29-1,TRBJ2-1,SAPIRGSYNEQF
TRBV6-6,TRBJ2-5,ASSYFTAGMETQY
TRBV4-1,TRBJ2-7,ASSHTGGSYEQY
TRBV11-2,TRBJ2-2,ASSFTRGMAGELF
TRBV15,TRBJ1-2,ATTRGGDYGYT
TRBV7-8,TRBJ1-2,ASSPGGTGVTYGYT
TRBV6-5,TRBJ1-2,ASRGATGNGYT
TRBV27,TRBJ2-2,ASSTSNTGELF
TRBV5-1,TRBJ2-2,ASSFGGNTGELF
TRBV15,TRBJ1-5,ATSRGTPINQPQH
TRBV10-3,TRBJ2-7,AISESSSWKSYEQY
TRBV6-5,TRBJ2-5,ASSPPGGETQY
TRBV9,TRBJ2-3,ASSRSRLLAGADTQY
TRBV5-6,TRBJ2-7,ASQTGALEQY
TRBV9,TRBJ1-2,ASSTTANYGYT
TRBV28,TRBJ2-7,ASRGEHEQY
TRBV27,TRBJ2-3,ASRASGTDTQY
TRBV28,TRBJ1-5,ASSPNRSNQPQH
TRBV16,TRBJ1-1,ASSQLTGKNTEAF
TRBV10-3,TRBJ1-1,AINGQEGPEAF
TRBV2,TRBJ1-1,AIHDVPNPEAF
TRBV27,TRBJ2-3,ASSTGLAGVGDTQY
TRBV6-1,TRBJ1-3,ASNADRYLGNTIY
TRBV7-9,TRBJ2-1,ASSPPWPSGRWVNEQF
TRBV7-2,TRBJ2-3,ASSLVLQTDTQY
TRBV7-2,TRBJ1-5,ASSLSMEPQH
TRBV5-1,TRBJ1-5,ASSWEGLSNQPQH
TRBV19,TRBJ1-1,ASGYNPNTEAF
TRBV4-3,TRBJ1-2,ASSQDLGDNYGYT
TRBV6-5,TRBJ2-7,ASSYSREQY
TRBV2,TRBJ1-5,ASRGPEAVSQH
TRBV7-2,TRBJ2-7,ASSLEGDSNYEQY
TRBV4-3,TRBJ1-2,ASSQDHRGRGGYT
TRBV7-6,TRBJ2-7,ASSLEHHEQY
TRBV29-1,TRBJ2-3,SVVWQGIDTQY
TRBV11-1,TRBJ2-7,ASSNRGYLYEQY
TRBV5-5,TRBJ1-3,ASSPRTGSWGNTIY
TRBV12-2,TRBJ2-2,ASRFTGGNGELF
TRBV29-1,TRBJ1-1,SVLEPGAQGAF
TRBV4-1,TRBJ2-2,ASSQGVANTGELF
TRBV29-1,TRBJ2-3,SVELLAGGTDTQY
TRBV5-1,TRBJ1-5,ASSSSPVGGGQPQH
TRBV6-1,TRBJ2-1,ASGSYLREQF
TRBV11-3,TRBJ2-7,ASSSRDYSIYESGQY
TRBV29-1,TRBJ2-7,SVEEPYDSYEQY
TRBV27,TRBJ1-2,ASRYTGQTYGYT
TRBV10-3,TRBJ2-7,ASTTRDSSYEQY
TRBV5-1,TRBJ1-2,ASSLRPTDVNYGYT
TRBV5-1,TRBJ2-1,ASSLAVEQGRYNEQF